Listed below are T cell receptor beta chains from one sample, sequenced in a study of T cell responses to AZD1222 COVID-19 vaccine. Using immunoSEQ multiplex PCR, the repertoire was profiled, and TCRdb retains in-frame clones only, with some absent. The table has some 60,000 clones, 70% to 90% seen once. The sample in question was peripheral blood, obtained 28 days after the second AZD1222 dose. These receptor sequences come from an adult who received the AZD1222 COVID-19 vaccine. The CDR3 runs from the conserved cysteine through the conserved F or W. Fields, in order: D gene, clone size, V gene, J gene, CDR3 protein, CDR3 DNA. D genes are given only for firm matches. The size entry is marked missing in some rows and otherwise reads once, few, many or a size class.

>TRBD1|.|TRBV4-2|TRBJ2-5
CASSQPTGGIGETQYF
TGTGCCAGCAGCCAACCGACAGGGGGGATTGGAGAGACCCAGTACTTC
>.|.|TRBV5-1|TRBJ2-3
CASSPPVGQTTDTQYF
TGCGCCAGCAGCCCGCCGGTTGGACAGACCACAGATACGCAGTATTTT
>TRBD1|.|TRBV27|TRBJ2-5
CASSLRGPETQYF
TGTGCCAGCAGTCTCAGGGGGCCAGAGACCCAGTACTTC
>TRBD1|.|TRBV7-9|TRBJ1-6
CASSSTGDSPLHF
TGTGCCAGCAGCAGTACAGGGGATTCACCCCTCCACTTT
>.|.|TRBV7-9|TRBJ1-6
CASSLWGSGSPLHF
TGTGCCAGCAGCTTATGGGGGAGCGGTTCACCCCTCCACTTT
>TRBD1|.|TRBV15|TRBJ2-7
CATSRGAGQGYEQYF
TGTGCCACCAGCAGAGGAGCTGGACAGGGCTACGAGCAGTACTTC
>.|.|TRBV28|TRBJ1-1
CASKTPASHTEAFF
TGTGCCAGCAAGACCCCGGCCAGTCACACTGAAGCTTTCTTT
>TRBD2|once|TRBV29-1|TRBJ2-3
CSGGEREADTQYF
TGCAGCGGGGGAGAGCGGGAGGCAGATACGCAGTATTTT
>.|.|TRBV6-5|TRBJ1-6
CASKAGYNSPLHF
TGTGCCAGCAAGGCGGGCTATAATTCACCCCTCCACTTT
>.|.|TRBV28|TRBJ1-2
CAVEGGNRVINYGYTF
TGTGCCGTCGAGGGGGGGAACAGGGTTATTAACTATGGCTACACCTTC
>.|.|TRBV25-1|TRBJ2-6
CASSEADGPLSNVLTF
TGTGCCAGCAGTGAGGCTGACGGGCCTTTGTCCAACGTCCTGACTTTC
>.|.|TRBV10-2|TRBJ2-7
CASRGGAYEQYF
TGCGCCAGCCGGGGCGGGGCCTACGAGCAGTACTTC
>.|.|TRBV5-6|TRBJ1-4
CASSLAVRRADEKLFF
TGTGCCAGCAGCTTGGCGGTACGGAGGGCGGATGAAAAACTGTTTTTT
>.|.|TRBV28|TRBJ2-3
CASSLGQAPNTQYF
TGTGCCAGCAGTTTAGGGCAGGCCCCTAATACGCAGTATTTT
>.|.|TRBV5-1|TRBJ2-2
CASSFDWTGELFF
TGCGCCAGCAGCTTTGATTGGACCGGGGAGCTGTTTTTT
>.|.|TRBV29-1|TRBJ2-3
CSVGLTGLDTQYF
TGCAGCGTTGGACTCACAGGGTTGGATACGCAGTATTTT
>.|.|TRBV9|TRBJ1-6
CASSPDEGSPLHF
TGTGCCAGCAGCCCCGACGAGGGGTCACCCCTCCACTTT
>TRBD1|.|TRBV27|TRBJ1-6
CASSLRDRGRSPLHF
TGTGCCAGCAGTTTACGGGACAGGGGAAGGTCACCCCTCCACTTT
>.|.|TRBV3-1/TRBV3-2|TRBJ1-2
CASSLGTGYHGYTF
TGTGCCAGCAGCCTCGGCACAGGGTACCATGGCTACACCTTC
>.|medium-sized|TRBV19|TRBJ1-4
CASSIQHNEKLFF
TGTGCCAGTAGTATTCAACATAATGAAAAACTGTTTTTT
>.|once|TRBV28|TRBJ2-4
CASSPPRQGLAKNIQYF
TGTGCCAGCAGTCCTCCCCGACAGGGACTAGCCAAAAACATTCAGTACTTC
>TRBD1|.|TRBV6-5|TRBJ2-7
CASSYSGRQGRYEQYF
TGTGCCAGCAGTTACTCGGGGAGACAGGGTCGCTACGAGCAGTACTTC
>.|.|TRBV4-3|TRBJ1-2
CASSPRVSQYGYTF
TGCGCCAGCAGCCCTCGGGTCAGCCAGTATGGCTACACCTTC
>TRBD1|.|TRBV19|TRBJ1-1
CASTLYSQGEGPAFF
TGTGCCAGTACCCTTTATAGTCAGGGGGAAGGTCCGGCTTTCTTT
>.|.|TRBV19|TRBJ1-5
CASSPEGHSNQPQHF
TGTGCCAGTAGTCCCGAGGGGCATAGCAATCAGCCCCAGCATTTT
>.|.|TRBV3-1/TRBV3-2|TRBJ2-7
CASSQGYEQYF
TGTGCCAGCAGCCAAGGATACGAGCAGTACTTC
>.|.|TRBV6-5|TRBJ1-2
CASSYSAVSYGYTF
TGTGCCAGCAGTTACTCGGCAGTCAGCTATGGCTACACCTTC
>TRBD1|.|TRBV18|TRBJ2-7
CASSGGQGYEQYF
TGTGCCAGCTCAGGCGGACAGGGCTACGAGCAGTACTTC
>.|once|TRBV3-1/TRBV3-2|TRBJ1-2
CASSQEIMGAGYGYTF
TGTGCCAGCAGCCAAGAGATAATGGGGGCGGGCTATGGCTACACCTTC
>TRBD1|.|TRBV25-1|TRBJ1-1
CASSDRGTEAFF
TGTGCCAGCAGTGACAGGGGGACTGAAGCTTTCTTT
>TRBD2|.|TRBV29-1|TRBJ2-5
CSVDNSTSGQETQYF
TGCAGCGTAGATAACTCGACTAGCGGCCAAGAGACCCAGTACTTC
>.|.|TRBV30|TRBJ1-3
CAWSSVGNTIYF
TGTGCCTGGAGTTCTGTTGGAAACACCATATATTTT
>.|.|TRBV7-9|TRBJ1-4
CASSRGTDEKLFF
TGTGCCAGCAGCCGCGGGACGGATGAAAAACTGTTTTTT
>.|once|TRBV6-2/TRBV6-3|TRBJ2-3
CASSSSPQSSTDTQYF
TGTGCCAGCAGCTCTTCACCCCAATCTAGCACAGATACGCAGTATTTT
>.|few|TRBV2|TRBJ2-7
CASRERDLQAYEQYF
TGTGCCAGCAGGGAGAGAGATTTGCAGGCCTACGAGCAGTACTTC
>.|.|TRBV28|TRBJ1-3
CASGSVILGNTIYF
TGTGCCAGCGGCAGCGTCATACTTGGAAACACCATATATTTT
>TRBD2|.|TRBV28|TRBJ2-7
CASSFSGLATYEQYF
TGTGCCAGCAGTTTTTCGGGACTAGCTACCTACGAGCAGTACTTC
>.|.|TRBV10-3|TRBJ1-1
CAITPGVNTEAFF
TGTGCCATCACCCCCGGAGTGAACACTGAAGCTTTCTTT
>TRBD1|.|TRBV27|TRBJ2-7
CASSPRTGDIGYEQYF
TGTGCCAGCAGTCCAAGGACAGGGGACATAGGATACGAGCAGTACTTC
>.|.|TRBV7-2|TRBJ2-5
CASSLVVSGGETQYF
TGTGCCAGCAGCTTAGTCGTTTCGGGGGGCGAGACCCAGTACTTC
>TRBD1|.|TRBV29-1|TRBJ1-1
CSVDTGAGDTEAFF
TGCAGCGTTGATACAGGGGCGGGGGACACTGAAGCTTTCTTT
>.|.|TRBV4-1|TRBJ1-3
CASSQDFEGHSGNTIYF
TGCGCCAGCAGCCAAGATTTCGAGGGGCACTCTGGAAACACCATATATTTT
>.|.|TRBV4-1|TRBJ1-6
CASSQPSHNSPLHF
TGCGCCAGCAGCCAGCCCTCCCATAATTCACCCCTCCACTTT
>TRBD2|.|TRBV14|TRBJ2-3
CASSQDWTSGGATDTQYF
TGTGCCAGCAGCCAAGATTGGACTAGCGGGGGGGCAACAGATACGCAGTATTTT
>.|.|TRBV19|TRBJ1-5
CASSSRRVSYSNQPQHF
TGTGCCAGTAGTTCCCGCCGTGTGTCATATAGCAATCAGCCCCAGCATTTT